This record covers a single T cell receptor (beta chain). Germline-derived CDR1 and CDR2 are KGHDR and SFDVKD. The CDR3 runs to 15 residues. V was cut by 4 bases and J by 3 bases, with 12 bases left in between. These data originate in a study of blood T cell repertoires in COVID-19. Study overall: Samples representing acute and convalescent COVID-19 were sourced from the United States, Italy and Spain. In each case, the material was cDNA or gDNA derived from T cells, B-cell-depleted T cells, or PBMCs.

In the original processing: Reference gene primer amplification yielded estimated nucleated cell counts. The protocol was immunoSEQ multiplex PCR, while the TCRdb copy is restricted to in-frame clones and leaves out a portion. V, J and clone size are those of that table, while D and trimming were read from the DNA. The sample lists approximately 210,000 clones, less than 85% occurring once. This clonotype originated in a woman of 80 years or more with acute or convalescent COVID-19. The source material was peripheral blood. V gene TRBV24-1 combines with J gene TRBJ1-3; the D gene is possibly TRBD1 (6 bases). CDR3 coding DNA: TGTGCCACCAGTGACTACACAGGGAGTGGAAACACCATATATTTT. Translating gives CATSDYTGSGNTIYF.